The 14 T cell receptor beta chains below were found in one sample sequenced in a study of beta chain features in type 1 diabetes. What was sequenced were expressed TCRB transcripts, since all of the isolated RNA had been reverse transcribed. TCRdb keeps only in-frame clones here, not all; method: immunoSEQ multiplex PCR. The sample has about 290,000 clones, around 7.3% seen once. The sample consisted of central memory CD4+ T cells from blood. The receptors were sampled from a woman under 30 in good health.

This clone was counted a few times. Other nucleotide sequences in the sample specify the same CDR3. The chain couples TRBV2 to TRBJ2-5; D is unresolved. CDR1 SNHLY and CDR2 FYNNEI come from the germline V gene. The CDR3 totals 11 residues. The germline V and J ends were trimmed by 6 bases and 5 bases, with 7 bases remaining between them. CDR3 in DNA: TGTGCCAGCAGCCTCGGGGAGACCCAGTACTTC. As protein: CASSLGETQYF.

The CDR3 DNA follows: TGTGCCAGCAGCTTTTCGAGCTATGGCTACACCTTC. Protein: CASSFSSYGYTF. V and J are TRBV7-2 and TRBJ1-2; D not resolved. CDR3 length: 12 amino acids. V shed 3 bases and J shed 4 bases, with 6 bases lying between them. Germline assignment: CDR1 SGHTA and CDR2 FQGNSA.

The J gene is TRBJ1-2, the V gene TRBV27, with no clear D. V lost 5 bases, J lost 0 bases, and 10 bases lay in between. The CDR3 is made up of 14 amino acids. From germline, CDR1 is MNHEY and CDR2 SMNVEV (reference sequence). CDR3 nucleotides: TGTGCCAGCAGTACGAGACGTTCTAACTATGGCTACACCTTC. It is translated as CASSTRRSNYGYTF.

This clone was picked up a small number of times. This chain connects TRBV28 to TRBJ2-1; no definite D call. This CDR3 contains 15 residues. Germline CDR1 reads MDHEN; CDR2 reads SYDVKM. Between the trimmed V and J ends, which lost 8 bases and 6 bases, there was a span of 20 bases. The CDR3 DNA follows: TGTGCCAGCGAGTGGACCCAGGATAGGGCCAATGAGCAGTTCTTC. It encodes CASEWTQDRANEQFF.

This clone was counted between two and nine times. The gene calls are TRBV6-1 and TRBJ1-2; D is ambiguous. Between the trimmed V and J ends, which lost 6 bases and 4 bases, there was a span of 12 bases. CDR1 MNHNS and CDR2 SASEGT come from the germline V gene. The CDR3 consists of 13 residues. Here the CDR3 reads CASSPNNGYGYTF. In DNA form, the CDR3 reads TGTGCCAGCAGCCCTAATAACGGCTATGGCTACACCTTC.

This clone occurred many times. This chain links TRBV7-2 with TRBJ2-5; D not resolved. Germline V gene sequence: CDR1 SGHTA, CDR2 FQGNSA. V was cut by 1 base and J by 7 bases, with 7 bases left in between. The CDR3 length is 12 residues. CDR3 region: CASSLDLGTQYF. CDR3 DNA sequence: TGTGCCAGCAGCTTAGACTTGGGGACCCAGTACTTC.

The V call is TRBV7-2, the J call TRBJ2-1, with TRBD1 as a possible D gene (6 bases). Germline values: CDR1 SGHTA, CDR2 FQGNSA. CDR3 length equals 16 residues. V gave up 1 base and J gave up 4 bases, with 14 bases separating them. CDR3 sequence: CASSLVGRGSYNEQFF. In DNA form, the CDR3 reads TGTGCCAGCAGCTTAGTAGGCAGGGGATCATACAATGAGCAGTTCTTC.

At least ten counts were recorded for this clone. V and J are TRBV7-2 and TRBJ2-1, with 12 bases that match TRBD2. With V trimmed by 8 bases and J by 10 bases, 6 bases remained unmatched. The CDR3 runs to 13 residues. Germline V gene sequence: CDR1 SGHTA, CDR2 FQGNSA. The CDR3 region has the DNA TGTGCCAGCGGACTAGCGGGAACAGGGGAGCAGTTCTTC. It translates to CASGLAGTGEQFF.

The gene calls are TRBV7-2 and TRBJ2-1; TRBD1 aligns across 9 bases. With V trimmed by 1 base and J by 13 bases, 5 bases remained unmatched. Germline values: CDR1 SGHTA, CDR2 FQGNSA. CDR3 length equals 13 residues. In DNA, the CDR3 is TGTGCCAGCAGCTTAGTATACAGGGGGCTACAGTTCTTC. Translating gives CASSLVYRGLQFF.

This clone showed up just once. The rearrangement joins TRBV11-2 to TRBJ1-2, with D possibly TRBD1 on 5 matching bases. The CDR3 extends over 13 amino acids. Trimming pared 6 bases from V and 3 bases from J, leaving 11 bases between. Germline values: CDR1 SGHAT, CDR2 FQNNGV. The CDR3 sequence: CASRKGDYYGYTF. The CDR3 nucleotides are TGTGCCAGCAGGAAAGGGGATTACTATGGCTACACCTTC. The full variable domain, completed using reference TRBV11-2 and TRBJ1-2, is EAGVAQSPRYKIIEKRQSVAFWCNPISGHATLYWYQQILGQGPKLLIQFQNNGVVDDSQLPKDRFSAERLKGVDSTLKIQPAKLEDSAVYLCASRKGDYYGYTFGSGTRLTVV.

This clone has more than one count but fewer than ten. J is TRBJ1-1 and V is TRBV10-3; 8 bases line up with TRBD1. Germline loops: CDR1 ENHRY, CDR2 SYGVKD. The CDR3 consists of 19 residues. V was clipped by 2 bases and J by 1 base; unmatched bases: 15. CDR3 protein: CAISEAGGSLGFRNTEAFF. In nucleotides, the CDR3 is TGTGCCATCAGTGAGGCAGGGGGCAGTTTGGGGTTTCGGAACACTGAAGCTTTCTTT.

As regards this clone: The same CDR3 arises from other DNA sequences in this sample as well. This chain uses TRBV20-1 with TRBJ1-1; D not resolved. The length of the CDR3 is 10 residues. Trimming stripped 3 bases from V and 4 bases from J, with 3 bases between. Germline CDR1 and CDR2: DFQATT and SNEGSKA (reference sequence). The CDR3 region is CSASGTEAFF. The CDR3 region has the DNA TGCAGTGCTAGTGGCACTGAAGCTTTCTTT.

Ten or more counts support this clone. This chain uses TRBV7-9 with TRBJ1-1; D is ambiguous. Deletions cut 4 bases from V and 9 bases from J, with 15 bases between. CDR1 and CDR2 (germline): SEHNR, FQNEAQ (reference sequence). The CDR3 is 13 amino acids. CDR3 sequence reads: CASSWDGTLQAFF. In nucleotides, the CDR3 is TGTGCCAGCAGCTGGGATGGAACACTGCAAGCTTTCTTT.

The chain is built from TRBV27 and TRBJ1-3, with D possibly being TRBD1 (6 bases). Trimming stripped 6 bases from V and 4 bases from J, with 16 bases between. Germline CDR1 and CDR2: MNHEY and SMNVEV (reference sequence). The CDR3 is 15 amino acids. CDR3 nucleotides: TGTGCCAGCAGCCCCACTCGGGGGCGGGGAAACACCATATATTTT. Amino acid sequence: CASSPTRGRGNTIYF.